Listed here is a single T cell receptor beta chain. Its antigen remains unidentified. The sample originates from a study of PD-L1 blockade in urothelial cancer. Study-wide background: A median of roughly 130,000 T cells was found in the blood samples. Notes on the study in general: Tumor-associated TCR clones expanded more in blood at 3 weeks in patients with durable benefit. Pretreatment TCR clonality in blood, when below the median, was predictive of better survival.

Method: immunoSEQ multiplex PCR; TCRdb's copy keeps in-frame clones and lacks some. The sample includes about 120,000 clones, under 95% of them seen just once. Time point denoted: peripheral blood 6 weeks after treatment start. Enrolled patients showed locally advanced or metastatic urothelial carcinoma. This clonotype originated in a man aged 60 to 69 with urothelial cancer. Sequenced here: PBMCs, sampled around atezolizumab (anti-PD-L1) treatment.

CDR3 DNA sequence: TGCGCCAGCAGTAGGGACAGCAACTACGAGCAGTACTTC. This gives the protein CASSRDSNYEQYF. The V gene is TRBV5-1, the J gene TRBJ2-7; 7 bases line up with TRBD1. Per germline, CDR1 SGHRS and CDR2 YFSETQ. The trim removed 5 bases at V and 3 bases at J, leaving 5 bases unmatched. This CDR3 is 13 amino acids long.